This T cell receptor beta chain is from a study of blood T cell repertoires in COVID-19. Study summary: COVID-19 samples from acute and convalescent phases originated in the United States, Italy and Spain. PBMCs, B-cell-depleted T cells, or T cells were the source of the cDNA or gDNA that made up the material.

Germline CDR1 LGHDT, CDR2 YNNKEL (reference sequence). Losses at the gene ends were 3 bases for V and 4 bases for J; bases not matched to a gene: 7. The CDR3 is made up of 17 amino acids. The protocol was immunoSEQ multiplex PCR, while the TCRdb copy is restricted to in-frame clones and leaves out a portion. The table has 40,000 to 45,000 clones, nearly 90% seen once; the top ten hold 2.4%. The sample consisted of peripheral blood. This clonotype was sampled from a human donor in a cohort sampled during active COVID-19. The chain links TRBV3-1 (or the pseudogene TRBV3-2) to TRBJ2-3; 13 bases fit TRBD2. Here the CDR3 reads CASSQATSGGAADTQYF. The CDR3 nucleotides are TGTGCCAGCAGCCAGGCTACTAGCGGGGGGGCCGCAGATACGCAGTATTTT.